A selection of T cell receptor beta chains follows, all from one sample in a study of blood T cell repertoires in COVID-19. The repertoire was sequenced with immunoSEQ multiplex PCR; TCRdb's copy has only in-frame clones and lacks some. The sample includes 350,000 to 450,000 clones, roughly 86% of them seen just once. Specimen: PBMCs or T cells enriched from blood (not recorded which). The receptors derive from a man in his forties in a cohort exposed to, infected with or recovered from COVID-19 (not recorded which). Each CDR3 is given with its conserved first and last residue. A D gene is named only where the DNA matches it firmly. Clone size, where shown, is once, few, many, or a class for clones that have expanded.

v_gene,j_gene,d_gene,abundance,CDR3aa,CDR3nt
TRBV5-6,TRBJ1-5,.,few,CASSAGNQPQHF,TGTGCCAGCAGCGCAGGGAATCAGCCCCAGCATTTT
TRBV7-9,TRBJ1-4,TRBD1,.,CASSLTGGTEKLFF,TGTGCCAGCAGCCTGACAGGGGGCACTGAAAAACTGTTTTTT
TRBV7-9,TRBJ2-3,TRBD1,.,CASTYLGFGDRGRDTQYF,TGTGCCAGCACCTACCTTGGTTTTGGCGACAGGGGGCGGGATACGCAGTATTTT
TRBV19,TRBJ2-3,TRBD2,.,CATGVVAGSDTQYF,TGTGCCACGGGAGTGGTAGCGGGATCAGATACGCAGTATTTT
TRBV11-3,TRBJ1-5,.,.,CASPQERQNQPQHF,TGTGCCAGCCCCCAGGAGAGACAGAATCAGCCCCAGCATTTT
TRBV7-9,TRBJ1-1,TRBD1,.,CASSSRTGVVEAFF,TGTGCCAGCAGCTCCCGGACAGGGGTGGTTGAAGCTTTCTTT
TRBV10-2,TRBJ1-1,.,.,CASRHRDTEAFF,TGCGCCAGCCGTCACAGGGACACTGAAGCTTTCTTT
TRBV7-9,TRBJ2-3,TRBD1,once,CASSLGTGLDTQYF,TGTGCCAGCAGCTTGGGGACAGGGTTAGATACGCAGTATTTT
TRBV6-5,TRBJ2-7,.,.,CASSYSRGISYEQYF,TGTGCCAGCAGTTACTCTCGCGGTATCTCCTACGAGCAGTACTTC
TRBV24-1,TRBJ2-1,TRBD2,.,CATSDLATSGSYNEQFF,TGTGCCACCAGTGATTTGGCTACTAGCGGGAGCTACAATGAGCAGTTCTTC
TRBV2,TRBJ2-7,TRBD1,few,CASSSGQSNEQYF,TGTGCCAGCAGCTCGGGACAGTCAAACGAGCAGTACTTC
TRBV5-1,TRBJ1-1,.,once,CASSLMQVKMNTEAFF,TGCGCCAGCAGCTTGATGCAGGTTAAAATGAACACTGAAGCTTTCTTT
TRBV6-4,TRBJ2-1,TRBD1,.,CASRPTGNTYNEQFF,TGTGCCAGCAGGCCGACAGGGAACACCTACAATGAGCAGTTCTTC
TRBV5-4,TRBJ2-5,TRBD2,.,CASSSGSGSETQYF,TGTGCCAGCAGCTCTGGTAGCGGGAGTGAGACCCAGTACTTC
TRBV6-5,TRBJ1-6,TRBD1,.,CASSGTEDSPLHF,TGTGCCAGCTCCGGGACAGAAGATTCACCCCTCCACTTT
TRBV6-5,TRBJ2-1,TRBD2,.,CASGLVKDNEQFF,TGTGCCAGCGGACTAGTTAAGGACAATGAGCAGTTCTTC
TRBV10-1,TRBJ2-7,.,once,CASSQGSNEQYF,TGCGCCAGCAGCCAGGGGAGCAACGAGCAGTACTTC
TRBV5-5,TRBJ1-2,TRBD1,.,CASRLEQGGYGYTF,TGTGCCAGCAGACTTGAACAGGGGGGCTATGGCTACACCTTC
TRBV2,TRBJ2-1,.,.,CASSRSYNEQFF,TGTGCCAGCAGTCGGTCCTACAATGAGCAGTTCTTC
TRBV27,TRBJ2-7,.,.,CASSLRTGVIYEQYF,TGTGCCAGCAGTTTAAGGACGGGGGTAATCTACGAGCAGTACTTC